The clone carrying this T cell receptor (beta chain) turned up a few times. V was shortened by 3 bases and J by 6 bases, with 14 bases between the two germline ends. This CDR3 region has 15 residues. CDR1 is SGHAT, CDR2 FQNNGV, per germline. This sample is part of a study of shared clonotypes between healthy human individuals. About the study: Donors consisted of two women and a few men between 18 and 49.

It was into CD45RA+ naive and CD45RA-negative memory subsets that the CD4+ cells were split. TCRdb keeps only in-frame clones here, not all; method: immunoSEQ multiplex PCR. The data contain over a million clones, more than 75% of them singletons. The gene calls are TRBV11-2 and TRBJ1-4; D gene ambiguous. Input material: memory CD4+ T cells from PBMCs. Regarding subset: CD45RA-negative fraction. This TCR was recovered from a man aged 18 to 30 in good health. Some clones in this sample may be carry-over from other donors' samples. Here the CDR3 DNA reads TGTGCCAGCAGCTTTTCGGCTGGGATTGATGAAAAACTGTTTTTT. Protein: CASSFSAGIDEKLFF.